The rows below give T cell receptor beta chains drawn from one sample of a study of a mutant IDH1 vaccine in newly diagnosed glioma. Some clones are missing from TCRdb's copy, which holds only in-frame ones; the method was immunoSEQ multiplex PCR. The data contain 30,000 to 45,000 clones, 75% of them seen just once; the ten biggest clones take up 8.9%. No antigen has been assigned to these receptors. The specimen was PBMCs, collected from a glioma patient whose treatment included an IDH1 peptide vaccine. The source is a man aged 35 to 55 with glioma. The CDR3 runs from the conserved cysteine through the conserved F or W. The order of the fields is CDR3 protein, CDR3 DNA, D gene, J gene, clone size, V gene. A D gene is named only where the DNA matches it firmly. Where a row states a size, it is once, few, many or the class of an expanded clone; other rows omit it.

cdr3_aa: CASSVGSRGQYF
cdr3_nt: TGTGCCAGCAGTGTTGGGAGTAGGGGGCAGTATTTT
d_call: -
j_call: TRBJ2-3
clone_size: -
v_call: TRBV2

cdr3_aa: CSVVQGSSDYNEQFF
cdr3_nt: TGCAGCGTTGTTCAAGGGAGTTCAGACTACAATGAGCAGTTCTTC
d_call: -
j_call: TRBJ2-1
clone_size: -
v_call: TRBV29-1

cdr3_aa: CASSRRLNTDTQYF
cdr3_nt: TGTGCCAGCAGTCGTAGGCTAAACACAGATACGCAGTATTTT
d_call: -
j_call: TRBJ2-3
clone_size: -
v_call: TRBV9

cdr3_aa: CASSPRTSGTANTGELFF
cdr3_nt: TGTGCCAGCAGCCCAAGGACTAGCGGGACCGCGAACACCGGGGAGCTGTTTTTT
d_call: TRBD2
j_call: TRBJ2-2
clone_size: -
v_call: TRBV7-8

cdr3_aa: CASSPSPIGETQYF
cdr3_nt: TGTGCCAGCAGCCCCTCCCCGATAGGGGAGACCCAGTACTTC
d_call: -
j_call: TRBJ2-5
clone_size: -
v_call: TRBV7-6

cdr3_aa: CASSHHSGGGFGETQYF
cdr3_nt: TGTGCCAGCAGCCACCACTCAGGGGGCGGATTTGGAGAGACCCAGTACTTC
d_call: TRBD1
j_call: TRBJ2-5
clone_size: -
v_call: TRBV14

cdr3_aa: CASLTGLAGADTQYF
cdr3_nt: TGCGCCAGCCTAACGGGCTTAGCGGGAGCAGATACGCAGTATTTT
d_call: TRBD2
j_call: TRBJ2-3
clone_size: -
v_call: TRBV10-2

cdr3_aa: CASSLLLTGGTEAFF
cdr3_nt: TGTGCCAGCAGCTTACTTTTGACAGGCGGCACTGAAGCTTTCTTT
d_call: -
j_call: TRBJ1-1
clone_size: -
v_call: TRBV11-3

cdr3_aa: CASSKRVTDTQYF
cdr3_nt: TGTGCCAGCAGCAAAAGGGTCACAGATACGCAGTATTTT
d_call: -
j_call: TRBJ2-3
clone_size: -
v_call: TRBV9

cdr3_aa: CASKGDTNTGELFF
cdr3_nt: TGCGCCAGCAAAGGAGACACGAACACCGGGGAGCTGTTTTTT
d_call: -
j_call: TRBJ2-2
clone_size: -
v_call: TRBV10-1

cdr3_aa: CASIPQGTANEKLFF
cdr3_nt: TGTGCCAGCATCCCACAGGGTACAGCTAATGAAAAACTGTTTTTT
d_call: -
j_call: TRBJ1-4
clone_size: -
v_call: TRBV27

cdr3_aa: CASSLGLYEQYF
cdr3_nt: TGTGCCAGCAGCTTAGGATTGTACGAGCAGTACTTC
d_call: -
j_call: TRBJ2-7
clone_size: -
v_call: TRBV11-1

cdr3_aa: CAWSGQGGSKNIQYF
cdr3_nt: TGTGCCTGGAGTGGACAGGGCGGATCCAAAAACATTCAGTACTTC
d_call: TRBD1
j_call: TRBJ2-4
clone_size: -
v_call: TRBV30

cdr3_aa: CASSLERREFDEQFF
cdr3_nt: TGTGCCAGCAGCTTAGAACGTCGGGAGTTCGATGAGCAGTTCTTC
d_call: -
j_call: TRBJ2-1
clone_size: -
v_call: TRBV11-2

cdr3_aa: CASNIAGAGEQYF
cdr3_nt: TGTGCCAGCAACATAGCGGGAGCGGGCGAGCAGTACTTC
d_call: TRBD2
j_call: TRBJ2-7
clone_size: -
v_call: TRBV2

cdr3_aa: CASFMGGSGANVLTF
cdr3_nt: TGCGCCAGCTTCATGGGAGGGTCCGGGGCCAACGTCCTGACTTTC
d_call: TRBD2
j_call: TRBJ2-6
clone_size: -
v_call: TRBV5-1

cdr3_aa: CASSAWDRLLAPLHF
cdr3_nt: TGTGCCAGCTCAGCTTGGGACAGACTACTTGCACCCCTCCACTTT
d_call: TRBD1
j_call: TRBJ1-6
clone_size: -
v_call: TRBV18

cdr3_aa: CASSYSSGTANTEAFF
cdr3_nt: TGTGCCAGCAGTTACTCGAGCGGGACAGCGAACACTGAAGCTTTCTTT
d_call: TRBD1
j_call: TRBJ1-1
clone_size: -
v_call: TRBV6-5

cdr3_aa: CASRHDGIYGYTF
cdr3_nt: TGCGCCAGCAGGCACGACGGAATCTATGGCTACACCTTC
d_call: -
j_call: TRBJ1-2
clone_size: -
v_call: TRBV23-1

cdr3_aa: CSVEQAWNEQFF
cdr3_nt: TGCAGCGTTGAGCAGGCTTGGAATGAGCAGTTCTTC
d_call: -
j_call: TRBJ2-1
clone_size: few
v_call: TRBV29-1

cdr3_aa: CASSTFSGSGNTIYF
cdr3_nt: TGTGCCAGCAGCACCTTCAGTGGGTCCGGAAACACCATATATTTT
d_call: -
j_call: TRBJ1-3
clone_size: -
v_call: TRBV6-1

cdr3_aa: CASSLMAQPPSGNTIYF
cdr3_nt: TGTGCCAGCAGCTTGATGGCACAACCCCCTTCTGGAAACACCATATATTTT
d_call: -
j_call: TRBJ1-3
clone_size: -
v_call: TRBV7-2

cdr3_aa: CASSVEEDQPQHF
cdr3_nt: TGTGCCAGCAGCGTAGAGGAGGATCAGCCCCAGCATTTT
d_call: -
j_call: TRBJ1-5
clone_size: few
v_call: TRBV9

cdr3_aa: CASSPPGSSYEQYF
cdr3_nt: TGTGCCAGCAGCCCTCCGGGCAGCTCCTACGAGCAGTACTTC
d_call: -
j_call: TRBJ2-7
clone_size: -
v_call: TRBV7-9

cdr3_aa: CASRRTLGGETQYF
cdr3_nt: TGTGCCAGTAGGCGGACCCTGGGGGGAGAGACCCAGTACTTC
d_call: -
j_call: TRBJ2-5
clone_size: once
v_call: TRBV19

cdr3_aa: CASSLGGSYNEQFF
cdr3_nt: TGTGCCAGCAGCTTAGGAGGGAGCTACAATGAGCAGTTCTTC
d_call: -
j_call: TRBJ2-1
clone_size: -
v_call: TRBV11-3

cdr3_aa: CASSRNLQETQYF
cdr3_nt: TGTGCCAGCAGCAGGAACCTACAAGAGACCCAGTACTTC
d_call: -
j_call: TRBJ2-5
clone_size: -
v_call: TRBV2

cdr3_aa: CASRGGASGYEQYF
cdr3_nt: TGTGCCAGCCGCGGGGGGGCCTCTGGCTACGAGCAGTACTTC
d_call: TRBD2
j_call: TRBJ2-7
clone_size: -
v_call: TRBV6-6

cdr3_aa: CASRRGIADTDTQYF
cdr3_nt: TGTGCCAGCAGACGTGGAATAGCGGACACAGATACGCAGTATTTT
d_call: -
j_call: TRBJ2-3
clone_size: -
v_call: TRBV5-4

cdr3_aa: CASTEATNEKLFF
cdr3_nt: TGTGCCAGCACAGAAGCTACTAATGAAAAACTGTTTTTT
d_call: -
j_call: TRBJ1-4
clone_size: few
v_call: TRBV7-9

cdr3_aa: CAATGTNTGELFF
cdr3_nt: TGTGCCGCCACCGGGACGAACACCGGGGAGCTGTTTTTT
d_call: -
j_call: TRBJ2-2
clone_size: -
v_call: TRBV6-6

cdr3_aa: CASSLWGQGKGYTF
cdr3_nt: TGTGCCAGCAGCTTATGGGGGCAAGGGAAAGGCTACACCTTC
d_call: -
j_call: TRBJ1-2
clone_size: -
v_call: TRBV7-8

cdr3_aa: CASSFFGTGGNTEAFF
cdr3_nt: TGTGCCAGCAGCTTCTTTGGGACAGGGGGGAACACTGAAGCTTTCTTT
d_call: TRBD1
j_call: TRBJ1-1
clone_size: -
v_call: TRBV5-6

cdr3_aa: CASSARSSQFANTGELFF
cdr3_nt: TGTGCCAGCAGTGCGCGCAGTAGCCAGTTCGCGAACACCGGGGAGCTGTTTTTT
d_call: -
j_call: TRBJ2-2
clone_size: -
v_call: TRBV6-4

cdr3_aa: CASSYTGTAQETQYF
cdr3_nt: TGTGCCAGCAGCTACACGGGGACGGCCCAAGAGACCCAGTACTTC
d_call: -
j_call: TRBJ2-5
clone_size: -
v_call: TRBV5-5

cdr3_aa: CAISTGENTEAFF
cdr3_nt: TGTGCCATCAGTACAGGGGAAAACACTGAAGCTTTCTTT
d_call: TRBD1
j_call: TRBJ1-1
clone_size: -
v_call: TRBV10-3

cdr3_aa: CASSLNTVYEQYF
cdr3_nt: TGTGCCAGCAGCTTGAATACCGTCTACGAGCAGTACTTC
d_call: -
j_call: TRBJ2-7
clone_size: -
v_call: TRBV13